This TCR beta chain originates from a study of control samples from healthy donors and cancer patients. Clones were sequenced by immunoSEQ multiplex PCR, and TCRdb holds only the in-frame ones, with some missing. The table has about 57,000 clones, less than 95% seen once. Germline V lookup: CDR1 SGHTS, CDR2 YDEGEE. This CDR3 region has 13 residues. V shed 1 base and J shed 12 bases, with 14 bases lying between them. The sequence came from a man younger than 40 with colorectal cancer. Source material: PBMCs. The genes are TRBV5-8 and TRBJ2-1; possibly TRBD2 for D (5 bases). In nucleotides, the CDR3 is TGTGCCAGCAGCTTGATCCGGGGAAGCGGGCAGTTCTTC. Translated: CASSLIRGSGQFF.